Each of the 17 T cell receptor beta chains below was sequenced from the same sample in a study of OX40 agonist ivuxolimab in advanced cancers. Sequencing used immunoSEQ multiplex PCR; TCRdb keeps in-frame clones, though not all of them. The table has about 45,000 clones, 84% seen once. Sequenced material: CD4+ or CD8+ T cells sorted from blood, taken in a trial of the OX40 agonist ivuxolimab. The source of these receptors is an adult with an advanced solid tumor such as melanoma, head and neck, liver or kidney cancer.

The chain couples TRBV7-9 to TRBJ2-7, with 8 bases identical to TRBD1. Germline CDR1 is SEHNR and CDR2 is FQNEAQ (reference sequence). The CDR3 has 15 residues. Losses at the gene ends were 8 bases for V and 6 bases for J; bases not matched to a gene: 15. The CDR3 DNA reads as TGTGCCAGCTCTCAAGGGACAGGACGATGGGCCGAGCAGTACTTC. It is translated as CASSQGTGRWAEQYF.

The chain has TRBV5-1 and TRBJ1-2; weak D call: TRBD1 (5 bases). CDR1 SGHRS and CDR2 YFSETQ come from the germline V gene. CDR3 length: 15 amino acids. Trimming pared 4 bases from V and 4 bases from J, leaving 17 bases between. The CDR3 region has the DNA TGCGCCAGCAGCCCCCCGGGACTAGGCACCTATGGCTACACCTTC. It codes for CASSPPGLGTYGYTF.

The rearrangement joins TRBV5-6 to TRBJ2-3, with D possibly matching TRBD1 (6 bases). Looked up from germline, CDR1 is SGHDT and CDR2 is YYEEEE. The length of the CDR3 is 15 residues. The V gene lost 1 base and the J gene lost 2 bases, with 11 bases spanning the gap. The CDR3, as DNA: TGTGCCAGCAGCTTGCTGGGGGCGGTCACAGATACGCAGTATTTT. Translated: CASSLLGAVTDTQYF.

This clone has a handful of counts. The chain links TRBV4-2 to TRBJ2-5; a weak D match, TRBD2 (5 bases). CDR1 and CDR2 from the germline V gene are LGHNA and YNFKEQ. This CDR3 has 16 amino acids. The V and J ends lost 1 base and 1 base respectively, with 13 bases between them. In nucleotides, the CDR3 is TGTGCCAGCAGCCAAGGATGGGCCGGACTCCAAGAGACCCAGTACTTC. Protein product: CASSQGWAGLQETQYF.

The chain links TRBV7-7 to TRBJ2-1, with D possibly being TRBD1 (6 bases). Trimming cost V 1 base and J 8 bases, with 12 bases left between them. CDR1 and CDR2 (germline): SSHAT, FNYEAQ (reference sequence). The CDR3 is 14 amino acids. The CDR3 protein is CASSLVLGAHEQFF. The CDR3 DNA is TGTGCCAGCAGCTTAGTTCTGGGGGCCCATGAGCAGTTCTTC. Together with reference TRBV7-7 and TRBJ2-1, the CDR3 gives the full variable domain: GAGVSQSPRYKVTKRGQDVTLRCDPISSHATLYWYQQALGQGPEFLTYFNYEAQPDKSGLPSDRFSAERPEGSISTLTIQRTEQRDSAMYRCASSLVLGAHEQFFGPGTRLTVL.

The CDR3 loop is CASSVNWGPHNEQFF. The CDR3 coding sequence is TGTGCCAGCAGCGTTAATTGGGGACCTCACAATGAGCAGTTCTTC. The V gene is TRBV5-4, the J gene TRBJ2-1, with D possibly being TRBD1 or TRBD2 (5 bases each). This CDR3 is 15 amino acids long. V lost 4 bases, J lost 5 bases, and 16 bases lay in between. The germline V gene encodes CDR1 SGHNT and CDR2 YYREEE (reference sequence).

As to this clone: The sample contains more than one DNA sequence encoding this CDR3. The chain employs TRBV19 and TRBJ1-5, with 8 bases that match TRBD1. Trimming cost V 7 bases and J 6 bases; bases outside gene matches: 5. This CDR3 has 13 amino acids. Germline V lookup: CDR1 LNHDA, CDR2 SQIVND (reference sequence). CDR3 sequence reads: CASKDRGFQPQHF. In nucleotides, the CDR3 is TGTGCCAGTAAAGACAGGGGATTTCAGCCCCAGCATTTT. Full variable domain (missing parts from reference TRBV19 and TRBJ1-5): DGGITQSPKYLFRKEGQNVTLSCEQNLNHDAMYWYRQDPGQGLRLIYYSQIVNDFQKGDIAEGYSVSREKKESFPLTVTSAQKNPTAFYLCASKDRGFQPQHFGDGTRLSIL.

V is TRBV27 and J is TRBJ2-2; TRBD1 agrees at 7 bases. V shed 2 bases and J 5 bases; nucleotides not matched to a gene: 2. The CDR3 consists of 14 residues. Germline V CDR1 and CDR2: MNHEY, SMNVEV (reference sequence). The CDR3 loop is CASSLNRGTGELFF. The CDR3 bases are TGTGCCAGCAGTTTAAACAGGGGTACCGGGGAGCTGTTTTTT.

The V call is TRBV14, the J call TRBJ2-7, with D hard to call. Germline CDR1 SGHDN, CDR2 FVKESK. The CDR3 extends over 13 amino acids. Trimming removed 1 base from V and 4 bases from J, with 8 bases in between. The CDR3 loop reads CASSQVVGYEQYF. The CDR3 bases are TGTGCCAGCAGCCAAGTCGTCGGGTACGAGCAGTACTTC.

The chain is built from TRBV4-2 and TRBJ2-1; D possibly corresponds to TRBD1 (5 bases). CDR1 LGHNA and CDR2 YNFKEQ come from the germline V gene. The CDR3 runs to 14 residues. V lost 0 bases, J lost 8 bases, and 11 bases lay in between. The CDR3 bases are TGTGCCAGCAGCCAAGATGACAGAGACCATGAGCAGTTCTTC. Its translation: CASSQDDRDHEQFF.

The rearrangement joins TRBV28 to TRBJ2-7, with 7 bases matching TRBD1. The germline V gene has CDR1 MDHEN and CDR2 SYDVKM. This CDR3 region has 16 residues. V lost 4 bases and J lost 0; bases outside the gene matches: 9. The DNA for the CDR3 is TGTGCCAGCAGTTCGGTCGGGACAGACTTCTCCTACGAGCAGTACTTC. Translated: CASSSVGTDFSYEQYF. The complete variable domain, with remaining parts taken from reference TRBV28 and TRBJ2-7, reads DVKVTQSSRYLVKRTGEKVFLECVQDMDHENMFWYRQDPGLGLRLIYFSYDVKMKEKGDIPEGYSVSREKKERFSLILESASTNQTSMYLCASSSVGTDFSYEQYFGPGTRLTVT.

This rearrangement joins TRBV6-1 to TRBJ2-7; D perhaps matches TRBD2 (6 bases). V shed 4 bases and J shed 5 bases, with 9 bases lying between them. Germline V gives CDR1 MNHNS, CDR2 SASEGT. CDR3 length equals 12 residues. In DNA, the CDR3 is TGTGCCAGCAGTGTGGGGGGTAACGAGCAGTACTTC. Translating it yields CASSVGGNEQYF.

The chain is built from TRBV6-1 and TRBJ1-5, with D unclear. The germline V gene has CDR1 MNHNS and CDR2 SASEGT. There are 14 residues in the CDR3. V lost 4 bases and J 7 bases, leaving 14 bases between the germline ends. CDR3 amino acids: CASSARQGFQPQHF. Here the CDR3 DNA reads TGTGCCAGCAGTGCCCGCCAAGGGTTCCAGCCCCAGCATTTT.

V usage is TRBV2 and J usage is TRBJ2-7; either TRBD1 or TRBD2 may fit D (5 bases each). There are 12 residues in the CDR3. The V and J ends lost 6 bases and 5 bases respectively, with 11 bases between them. Looked up from germline, CDR1 is SNHLY and CDR2 is FYNNEI. This CDR3 is CASRIGTHEQYF. CDR3 sequence (DNA): TGTGCCAGCAGAATCGGGACCCACGAGCAGTACTTC.

This chain uses TRBV4-3 with TRBJ1-2, with D hard to call. Trimming removed 0 bases at V and 4 bases at J, with 9 bases between. The length of the CDR3 is 14 residues. Germline CDR1 is LGHNA and CDR2 is YSLEER. CDR3 sequence: CASSQDLHSYGYTF. Written as DNA, the CDR3 is TGCGCCAGCAGCCAAGATCTCCACAGCTATGGCTACACCTTC.

The gene calls are TRBV7-9 and TRBJ2-7, with D uncertain. The CDR3 consists of 14 residues. V was cut by 5 bases and J by 1 base, with 12 bases left in between. CDR1 is SEHNR and CDR2 is FQNEAQ in the germline V gene (reference sequence). CDR3 region: CASSPIKGSYEQYF. The CDR3 nucleotides are TGTGCCAGCAGCCCGATTAAGGGATCCTACGAGCAGTACTTC.

The rearrangement links TRBV18 to TRBJ1-4; no clear D gene. Germline lookup yields CDR1 KGHSH and CDR2 LQKENI. The CDR3 has 16 residues. The V gene lost 5 bases and the J gene lost 2 bases, with 15 bases spanning the gap. CDR3 amino acids: CASSRSGHSTNEKLFF. The CDR3 DNA follows: TGTGCCAGCTCAAGATCGGGCCACAGCACTAATGAAAAACTGTTTTTT.